This passage covers 28 T cell receptor beta chains from one sample sequenced in a study of shared clonotypes between healthy human individuals. This table comes from immunoSEQ multiplex PCR, and its TCRdb copy is limited to in-frame clones, with some not included. The sample has millions of clones, about 92% seen once; the top ten hold 0.11% to 0.15%. Sequenced: naive CD4+ T cells sorted from blood. The subset: CD45RA+ positively selected. These receptor sequences come from a man between 18 and 35 years old in good health.

The chain combines TRBV4-3 with TRBJ2-3; maybe TRBD2 (6 bases). There are 16 residues in the CDR3. The germline V gene has CDR1 LGHNA and CDR2 YSLEER. Between the trimmed V and J ends, which lost 0 bases and 3 bases, there was a span of 13 bases. The chain's CDR3 is CASSQDYGGATDTQYF. The CDR3 DNA follows: TGCGCCAGCAGCCAAGATTACGGGGGAGCGACAGATACGCAGTATTTT.

V and J are TRBV11-2 and TRBJ2-1; TRBD2 might be the D (6 bases). Per germline, CDR1 SGHAT and CDR2 FQNNGV. The V and J ends lost 5 bases and 2 bases respectively, with 13 bases between them. CDR3 length equals 15 residues. CDR3 amino acids: CASSNSGRTYNEQFF. CDR3 DNA: TGTGCCAGCAGCAACAGCGGGCGCACCTACAATGAGCAGTTCTTC.

The chain employs TRBV30 and TRBJ2-7; 10 bases agree with TRBD2. V gave up 2 bases and J gave up 4 bases; unmatched junction bases: 5. Per the germline V gene, CDR1 is GTSNPN and CDR2 is SVGIG (reference sequence). The CDR3 is made up of 14 amino acids. The CDR3 DNA reads as TGTGCCTGGAGTACGAGCGGGGGGGCTTACGAGCAGTACTTC. It specifies CAWSTSGGAYEQYF.

The rearrangement joins TRBV4-1 to TRBJ2-5, with D tentatively TRBD2 (6 bases). V lost 1 base and J lost 7, with 25 bases in between. The germline V gene has CDR1 MGHRA and CDR2 YSYEKL. The CDR3 is made up of 18 amino acids. CDR3 sequence reads: CASSQVNLWGRDLVTQYF. The CDR3 DNA reads as TGCGCCAGCAGCCAAGTAAACCTATGGGGCAGGGACTTAGTGACCCAGTACTTC.

The chain is built from TRBV21-1 and TRBJ2-5; TRBD1 is the table's D call, not checked against the DNA. TRBV21-1 is assigned pseudogene status. The CDR3 consists of 17 residues. In nucleotides, the CDR3 is TGTGCCAGCAGCACCCGCCGGTACAGGGGGCGTCAAGAGACCCAGTACTTC. The encoded protein is CASSTRRYRGRQETQYF.

This chain links TRBV5-1 with TRBJ2-3; 11 bases are a match to TRBD2. Losses at the gene ends were 1 base for V and 3 bases for J; bases not matched to a gene: 7. CDR1 is SGHRS and CDR2 is YFSETQ in the germline V gene. CDR3 length: 17 residues. The CDR3 here is CASSLILAGGATDTQYF. The CDR3, as DNA: TGCGCCAGCAGCTTGATCCTAGCGGGGGGCGCGACAGATACGCAGTATTTT.

The sample holds one count of this clone. The chain employs TRBV19 and TRBJ2-7; 13 positions match TRBD2. CDR1 is LNHDA and CDR2 is SQIVND in the germline V gene (reference sequence). The CDR3 contains 15 residues. The V and J ends lost 7 bases and 1 base, in that order; junction bases with no gene match: 4. The CDR3, as DNA: TGTGCCAGTACTAGGACTAGCGGGAGTTCCTACGAGCAGTACTTC. As protein: CASTRTSGSSYEQYF.

V usage is TRBV27 and J usage is TRBJ2-7; TRBD2 matches at 14 bases. The CDR3 has 15 residues. Germline trimming cut 7 bases from V and 7 bases from J; bases unmatched to any gene: 9. Germline CDR1 reads MNHEY; CDR2 reads SMNVEV (reference sequence). The CDR3: CASTPTSGRAGEQYF. The CDR3 DNA follows: TGTGCCAGCACCCCGACTAGCGGGAGGGCGGGAGAGCAGTACTTC.

This chain connects TRBV7-2 to TRBJ2-3, with unresolved D. This CDR3 is built from 16 residues. Germline V CDR1 and CDR2: SGHTA, FQGNSA. V lost 5 bases and J 1 base, leaving 16 bases between the germline ends. The DNA of the CDR3 is TGTGCCAGCAGCCCCGGGTTGAGGAGAGGCACAGATACGCAGTATTTT. Translation: CASSPGLRRGTDTQYF.

J is TRBJ2-5 and V is TRBV14; no clear D gene. V lost 4 bases to trimming and J lost 5 bases, with 8 bases between them. Germline V gives CDR1 SGHDN, CDR2 FVKESK. CDR3 length equals 12 residues. CDR3 protein: CASSPVGETQYF. The CDR3 DNA reads as TGTGCCAGCAGCCCAGTCGGCGAGACCCAGTACTTC.

The chain joins TRBV7-9 to TRBJ1-1; 9 nucleotides line up with TRBD1. The V and J ends lost 1 base and 5 bases, in that order; junction bases with no gene match: 11. CDR1 is SEHNR and CDR2 is FQNEAQ in the germline V gene (reference sequence). The CDR3 length is 17 residues. The CDR3 DNA follows: TGTGCCAGCAGCTTAGGGAGGGCACAGGGGGCCGTTACTGAAGCTTTCTTT. It translates to CASSLGRAQGAVTEAFF.

The V and J genes are TRBV19 and TRBJ2-1; no clear D. Germline loops: CDR1 LNHDA, CDR2 SQIVND (reference sequence). The V and J ends lost 3 bases and 3 bases respectively, with 12 bases between them. This CDR3 has 15 amino acids. The CDR3 here is CASSMGQTVYNEQFF. The CDR3 region has the DNA TGTGCCAGTAGTATGGGTCAGACTGTCTACAATGAGCAGTTCTTC. The full variable domain, its missing parts supplied by reference TRBV19 and TRBJ2-1, is DGGITQSPKYLFRKEGQNVTLSCEQNLNHDAMYWYRQDPGQGLRLIYYSQIVNDFQKGDIAEGYSVSREKKESFPLTVTSAQKNPTAFYLCASSMGQTVYNEQFFGPGTRLTVL.

Remarks on this clone: Other nucleotide sequences from this sample produce the same CDR3. This chain uses TRBV6-5 with TRBJ1-5; TRBD1 matches at 7 bases. This CDR3 region has 14 residues. The V gene end was trimmed by 0 bases and the J gene end by 7 bases; junction bases not matched to a gene: 3. CDR1 MNHEY and CDR2 SVGAGI come from the germline V gene. The CDR3 here is CASSYSQGGQPQHF. CDR3 sequence (DNA): TGTGCCAGCAGTTACTCGCAGGGGGGACAGCCCCAGCATTTT.

The genes are TRBV29-1 and TRBJ2-5; 10 nucleotides agree with TRBD1. The CDR3 is 13 amino acids. V lost 3 bases and J lost 6; bases outside the gene matches: 4. The germline CDR1 and CDR2 sequences are SQVTM and ANQGSEA. The CDR3: CSVEGDRGKTQYF. CDR3 DNA: TGCAGCGTTGAGGGGGACAGGGGTAAGACCCAGTACTTC.

This sequence joins TRBV5-1 and TRBJ2-1; maybe TRBD2 (7 bases). CDR3 length equals 17 residues. Looked up from germline, CDR1 is SGHRS and CDR2 is YFSETQ. The germline V and J ends were trimmed by 5 bases and 0 bases, with 18 bases remaining between them. The CDR3 here is CASSPLGGGSSYNEQFF. The CDR3 nucleotides read TGCGCCAGCAGTCCCCTTGGCGGGGGCAGCTCCTACAATGAGCAGTTCTTC.

J is TRBJ1-2 and V is TRBV6-1; D gene ambiguous. The CDR3 runs to 15 residues. Trimming removed 7 bases at V and 0 bases at J, with 15 bases between. Per the germline V gene, CDR1 is MNHNS and CDR2 is SASEGT. The CDR3 loop reads CASTRYERPNYGYTF. Written as DNA, the CDR3 is TGTGCCAGCACAAGGTATGAACGGCCTAACTATGGCTACACCTTC.

This rearrangement joins TRBV7-2 to TRBJ2-7; D possibly uses TRBD1 or TRBD2 (7 bases each). Trimming cost V 2 bases and J 6 bases, with 14 bases left between them. This CDR3 comprises 14 residues. Per the germline V gene, CDR1 is SGHTA and CDR2 is FQGNSA. DNA of the CDR3: TGTGCCAGCAGCTTACATCAGGGGGGGGTCGAGCAGTACTTC. Protein product: CASSLHQGGVEQYF.

The chain has TRBV5-1 and TRBJ1-6, with no clear D. The CDR3 extends over 13 amino acids. The germline V gene has CDR1 SGHRS and CDR2 YFSETQ. V was shortened by 5 bases and J by 5 bases, with 8 bases between the two germline ends. The CDR3 reads CASRPPDNSPLHF. CDR3 bases: TGCGCCAGCAGGCCCCCCGATAATTCACCCCTCCACTTT.

The chain links TRBV2 to TRBJ1-2, with D unclear. Trimming shortened V by 4 bases and J by 8 bases, and 14 bases separated the two germline ends. CDR3 length equals 13 residues. In germline, CDR1 is SNHLY, CDR2 FYNNEI. CDR3 in amino acids: CASSAKRVEGYTF. The CDR3 DNA is TGTGCCAGCAGTGCAAAAAGGGTTGAAGGCTACACCTTC.

The V gene is TRBV20-1, the J gene TRBJ2-3, with D hard to call. The ends were cut back, 7 bases at V and 1 base at J, with 6 bases in the middle. CDR3 length: 11 amino acids. CDR1 and CDR2 from the germline V gene are DFQATT and SNEGSKA (reference sequence). The CDR3 is CSVGGTDTQYF. CDR3 DNA sequence: TGCAGTGTCGGAGGCACAGATACGCAGTATTTT.

This sequence joins TRBV2 and TRBJ1-5; TRBD1 matches at 7 bases. This CDR3 is built from 15 residues. Germline V gene data show CDR1 as SNHLY and CDR2 as FYNNEI. The J segment lost 4 bases and the V segment lost 6 bases, leaving 9 bases of the junction unmatched. CDR3 coding DNA: TGTGCCAGCAGCTTGATACAGGGGTTTAATCAGCCCCAGCATTTT. This translates into CASSLIQGFNQPQHF.

V and J are TRBV27 and TRBJ2-7; 9 positions agree with TRBD1. Germline loops: CDR1 MNHEY, CDR2 SMNVEV (reference sequence). The CDR3 contains 16 residues. V was clipped by 2 bases and J by 3 bases; unmatched bases: 8. CDR3 amino acids: CASSLMGTGGLYEQYF. Written as DNA, the CDR3 is TGTGCCAGCAGTTTAATGGGAACAGGGGGCCTCTACGAGCAGTACTTC.

The rearrangement joins TRBV5-5 to TRBJ1-5; maybe TRBD1 (5 bases). Looked up from germline, CDR1 is SGHKS and CDR2 is YYEKEE (reference sequence). Trimming shortened V by 1 base and J by 6 bases, and 11 bases separated the two germline ends. CDR3 length: 14 amino acids. For the CDR3, the DNA is TGTGCCAGCAGCTTGAGAGGGGTGGGTCAGCCCCAGCATTTT. This codes for CASSLRGVGQPQHF. Combining the CDR3 with reference TRBV5-5 and TRBJ1-5 gives the whole variable domain DAGVTQSPTHLIKTRGQQVTLRCSPISGHKSVSWYQQVLGQGPQFIFQYYEKEERGRGNFPDRFSARQFPNYSSELNVNALLLGDSALYLCASSLRGVGQPQHFGDGTRLSIL.

This chain links TRBV7-9 with TRBJ2-3; TRBD2 matches 12 bases. This CDR3 spans 18 amino acids. CDR1 is SEHNR, CDR2 FQNEAQ, per germline (reference sequence). Unmatched junction bases numbered 14, after V lost 4 bases and J lost 6 bases. The CDR3 spells CASSSRIGLAGKGDTQYF. The CDR3 DNA reads TGTGCCAGCAGCTCGAGAATCGGACTAGCGGGAAAGGGGGATACGCAGTATTTT.

The chain employs TRBV30 and TRBJ2-7; perhaps TRBD1 as D (5 bases). Trimming stripped 2 bases from V and 0 bases from J, with 11 bases between. Per the germline V gene, CDR1 is GTSNPN and CDR2 is SVGIG (reference sequence). The CDR3 loop spans 14 amino acids. The CDR3 nucleotides read TGTGCCTGGAGTCGACAGTGGAGCTCCTACGAGCAGTACTTC. Its translation is CAWSRQWSSYEQYF.

The chain is built from TRBV5-4 and TRBJ2-1; D perhaps matches TRBD1 (5 bases). This CDR3 has 13 amino acids. Germline CDR1 is SGHNT and CDR2 is YYREEE (reference sequence). Trimming cost V 1 base and J 6 bases, with 8 bases left between them. CDR3: CASSLRDSNEQFF. CDR3 in DNA: TGTGCCAGCAGCTTGCGTGACAGCAATGAGCAGTTCTTC.

The chain links TRBV6-5 to TRBJ2-5, with 9 bases that match TRBD1. CDR1 MNHEY and CDR2 SVGAGI come from the germline V gene. The V gene end was trimmed by 4 bases and the J gene end by 4 bases; junction bases not matched to a gene: 7. CDR3 size: 15 residues. CDR3 sequence reads: CASSSGNRGPETQYF. Here the CDR3 DNA reads TGTGCCAGCAGTTCGGGAAACAGGGGGCCAGAGACCCAGTACTTC.

The CDR3 reads CASRWGDGYGYTF. The CDR3 DNA follows: TGTGCCAGCAGGTGGGGGGACGGCTATGGCTACACCTTC. The chain carries TRBV6-5 and TRBJ1-2, with D tentatively TRBD1 (5 bases). Trimming pared 6 bases from V and 4 bases from J, leaving 12 bases between. There are 13 residues in the CDR3. The V gene's germline CDR1 is MNHEY and CDR2 SVGAGI.